These 15 T cell receptor beta chains were all obtained from the same sample, sequenced in a study of neurological immune-mediated disorders. TCRdb reprocessed the 5' RACE reads via MiXCR and lists one record per CDR3 protein. Here the sample spans around 70,000 distinct CDR3 sequences, more than 3% being singletons. Material for sequencing was PBMCs. Receptor source: a woman aged 45-65 years with multiple sclerosis.

At least ten counts were recorded for this clonotype. The CDR3 region is CASSLVTGGDGTEAFF. CDR3 DNA: TGCGCCAGCAGCTTGGTGACAGGGGGCGATGGCACTGAAGCTTTCTTT. The chain carries TRBV5-1 and TRBJ1-1; 10 positions agree with TRBD1. This CDR3 comprises 16 residues. V was clipped by 0 bases and J by 4 bases; unmatched bases: 6. CDR1 and CDR2 (germline): SGHRS, YFSETQ.

This clonotype was seen a handful of times. A read error may be the cause here, since a much bigger clone is one base away. The chain combines TRBV12-3 or TRBV12-4 with TRBJ1-2; unclear D gene. This CDR3 has 12 residues. CDR3 nucleotide sequence: TGTGACAGCAGTTTAACCAATTATGGCTACACCTTC. Translating it yields CDSSLTNYGYTF.

This clonotype was counted between two and nine times. J is TRBJ2-1 and V is TRBV7-9; possibly TRBD1 for D (5 bases). This CDR3 has 13 amino acids. Between the trimmed V and J ends, which lost 4 bases and 8 bases, there was a span of 12 bases. The germline gives CDR1 SEHNR, CDR2 FQNEAQ (reference sequence). The CDR3 region has the DNA TGTGCCAGCAGCTGGGGCCCTGGGGATGAGCAGTTCTTC. Residues: CASSWGPGDEQFF.

Concerning this clonotype itself: A read error may be the cause here, since a much bigger clone is one base away. This chain uses TRBV12-5 with TRBJ2-7, with D tentatively TRBD1 (5 bases). The CDR3 spans 14 residues. CDR1 is LGHNT and CDR2 is FRNRAP in the germline V gene. Trimming stripped 6 bases from V and 3 bases from J, with 15 bases between. CDR3 sequence (DNA): TGTGCTAGTGGAACCGGAAAGGGGCGCTACGAGCAGTACTTC. This translates into CASGTGKGRYEQYF.

This clonotype was counted many times. The J gene is TRBJ2-5, the V gene TRBV11-2; the match to TRBD2 covers 7 bases. V gave up 5 bases and J gave up 0 bases; unmatched junction bases: 6. CDR3 length equals 15 residues. Looked up from germline, CDR1 is SGHAT and CDR2 is FQNNGV. CDR3 sequence: CASSADGGYQETQYF. DNA of the CDR3: TGTGCCAGCAGCGCCGACGGGGGGTACCAAGAGACCCAGTACTTC.

This clonotype was detected ten times or more. The rearrangement links TRBV29-1 to TRBJ2-6; TRBD1 or TRBD2 may be the D gene (5 bases each). Deletions cut 6 bases from V and 6 bases from J, with 15 bases between. Germline V gene lookup returns CDR1 SQVTM and CDR2 ANQGSEA. The CDR3 spans 14 residues. For the CDR3, the DNA is TGCAGCGTGATGACTATTGGACAGGCCAACGTCCTGACTTTC. It codes for CSVMTIGQANVLTF.

This clonotype occurred many times. V usage is TRBV6-6 and J usage is TRBJ1-1; 7 positions agree with TRBD1. Germline lookup yields CDR1 MNHNY and CDR2 SVGAGI (reference sequence). Trimming removed 4 bases from V and 5 bases from J; junction bases left unmatched: 13. The CDR3 sequence is 16 residues long. CDR3 bases: TGTGCCAGCAGTTCCGAACGCTGGGACAGCGGAACTGAAGCTTTCTTT. This codes for CASSSERWDSGTEAFF.

This clonotype was recorded at least ten times. The rearrangement joins TRBV28 to TRBJ1-5; 9 bases map to TRBD1. This CDR3 is 15 amino acids long. V was clipped by 6 bases and J by 4 bases; unmatched bases: 7. CDR1 and CDR2 from the germline V gene are MDHEN and SYDVKM. CDR3: CASSSGTGMNQPQHF. CDR3 coding DNA: TGTGCCAGCAGCTCCGGGACAGGGATGAATCAGCCCCAGCATTTT.

This clonotype showed up many times. The chain joins TRBV12-3 or TRBV12-4 to TRBJ1-2; a weak D match, TRBD1 (5 bases). Trimming cost V 4 bases and J 3 bases, with 12 bases left between them. The CDR3 has 14 amino acids. The CDR3 DNA is TGTGCCAGCAGTTCCGACGGGGGAGACTATGGCTACACCTTC. Translation: CASSSDGGDYGYTF.

This clonotype was detected ten times or more. The CDR3 region is CASSRGHYNEKLFF. CDR3 coding DNA: TGTGCCAGCTCCCGGGGCCATTATAATGAAAAACTGTTTTTT. The chain recombines TRBV6-6 with TRBJ1-4; D might be TRBD1 (5 bases). This CDR3 is 14 amino acids long. The V gene lost 8 bases and the J gene lost 4 bases, with 14 bases spanning the gap. Germline-derived CDR1 and CDR2 are MNHNY and SVGAGI (reference sequence).

At least ten counts were recorded for this clonotype. This rearrangement joins TRBV3-1 to TRBJ2-2; D gene unclear. The CDR3 has 13 residues. Germline lookup yields CDR1 LGHDT and CDR2 YNNKEL (reference sequence). V was clipped by 6 bases and J by 5 bases, with 10 bases between them. The CDR3 region is CASRPTRTGELFF. The CDR3, as DNA: TGTGCCAGCAGACCGACCCGGACCGGGGAGCTGTTTTTT. The whole variable domain, filled in from reference TRBV3-1 and TRBJ2-2, reads DTAVSQTPKYLVTQMGNDKSIKCEQNLGHDTMYWYKQDSKKFLKIMFSYNNKELIINETVPNRFSPKSPDKAHLNLHINSLELGDSAVYFCASRPTRTGELFFGEGSRLTVL.

At least ten counts were recorded for this clonotype. The CDR3 here is CASSQRDGYGYTF. The CDR3 region has the DNA TGTGCCAGCAGCCAACGGGACGGCTATGGCTACACCTTC. This rearrangement joins TRBV7-2 to TRBJ1-2, with D maybe TRBD1 (5 bases). V dropped 5 bases and J dropped 4 bases, with 11 bases sitting between them. CDR1 and CDR2 from the germline V gene are SGHTA and FQGNSA. There are 13 residues in the CDR3.

Only a few counts were recorded for this clonotype. Germline is not matched at one junction end, which may reflect a read error. This rearrangement joins TRBV3-1 to TRBJ2-1; D ambiguous. CDR1 and CDR2 from the germline V gene are LGHDT and YNNKEL (reference sequence). The CDR3 is 12 amino acids. The chain's CDR3 is CDSSKDPGEQFF. CDR3 sequence (DNA): TGTGACAGCAGCAAAGATCCGGGTGAGCAGTTCTTC.

This clonotype was counted at least ten times. The CDR3 DNA is TGTGCCAGCAGCAGGACTAGCGGACCATACAATGAGCAGTTCTTC. Residues: CASSRTSGPYNEQFF. J is TRBJ2-1 and V is TRBV7-2, with TRBD2 matching 10 bases. Germline lookup yields CDR1 SGHTA and CDR2 FQGNSA. Trimming at V came to 5 bases and at J to 4 bases, leaving 5 bases not matched to a gene. This CDR3 spans 15 amino acids.

The table lists this clonotype with many counts. This CDR3 is CSASVGGTFNGYTF. The CDR3, as DNA: TGCAGTGCTAGTGTGGGGGGGACCTTCAACGGCTACACCTTC. The chain uses TRBV20-1 and TRBJ1-2, with D perhaps matching TRBD1 (5 bases). Germline V gene lookup returns CDR1 DFQATT and CDR2 SNEGSKA (reference sequence). Trimming took 3 bases from V and 8 from J, leaving 19 bases between them. The CDR3 is 14 residues long.